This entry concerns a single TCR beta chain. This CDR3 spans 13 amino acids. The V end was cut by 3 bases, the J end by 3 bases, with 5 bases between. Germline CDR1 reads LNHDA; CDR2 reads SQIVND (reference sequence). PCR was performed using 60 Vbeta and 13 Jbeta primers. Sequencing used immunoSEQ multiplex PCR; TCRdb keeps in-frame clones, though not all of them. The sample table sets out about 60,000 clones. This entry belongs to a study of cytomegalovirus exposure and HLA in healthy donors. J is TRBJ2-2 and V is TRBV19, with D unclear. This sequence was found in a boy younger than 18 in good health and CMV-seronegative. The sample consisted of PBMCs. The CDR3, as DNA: TGTGCCAGTAGTATCACAGACACCGGGGAGCTGTTTTTT. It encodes CASSITDTGELFF.